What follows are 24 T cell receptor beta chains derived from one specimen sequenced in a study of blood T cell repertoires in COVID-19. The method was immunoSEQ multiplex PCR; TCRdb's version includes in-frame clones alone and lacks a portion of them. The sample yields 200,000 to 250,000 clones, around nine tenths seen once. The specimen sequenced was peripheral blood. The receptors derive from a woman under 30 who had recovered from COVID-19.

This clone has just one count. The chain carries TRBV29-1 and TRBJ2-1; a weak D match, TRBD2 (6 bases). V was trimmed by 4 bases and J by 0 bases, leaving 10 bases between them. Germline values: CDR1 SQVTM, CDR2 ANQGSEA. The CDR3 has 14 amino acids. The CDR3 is CSVVSGSSYNEQFF. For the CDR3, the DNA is TGCAGCGTTGTTTCCGGGAGCTCCTACAATGAGCAGTTCTTC.

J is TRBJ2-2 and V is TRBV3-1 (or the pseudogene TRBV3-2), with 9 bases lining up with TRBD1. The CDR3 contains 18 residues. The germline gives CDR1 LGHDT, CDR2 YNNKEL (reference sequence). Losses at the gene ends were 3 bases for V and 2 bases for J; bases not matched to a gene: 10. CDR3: CASSHFLYRGRNTGELFF. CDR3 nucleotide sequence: TGTGCCAGCAGCCACTTCCTTTACAGGGGGCGAAACACCGGGGAGCTGTTTTTT.

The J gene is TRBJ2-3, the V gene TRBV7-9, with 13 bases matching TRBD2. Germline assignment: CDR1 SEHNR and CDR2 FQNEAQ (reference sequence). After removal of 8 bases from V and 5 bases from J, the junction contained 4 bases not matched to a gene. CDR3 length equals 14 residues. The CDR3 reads CASAGLAGEDTQYF. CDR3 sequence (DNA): TGTGCCAGCGCCGGACTAGCGGGAGAAGATACGCAGTATTTT.

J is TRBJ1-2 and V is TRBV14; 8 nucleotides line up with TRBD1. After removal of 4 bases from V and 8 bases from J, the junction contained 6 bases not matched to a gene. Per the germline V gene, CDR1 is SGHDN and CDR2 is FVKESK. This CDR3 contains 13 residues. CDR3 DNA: TGTGCCAGCAGCCCCGGACAGGGTTGGGGCTACACCTTC. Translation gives CASSPGQGWGYTF.

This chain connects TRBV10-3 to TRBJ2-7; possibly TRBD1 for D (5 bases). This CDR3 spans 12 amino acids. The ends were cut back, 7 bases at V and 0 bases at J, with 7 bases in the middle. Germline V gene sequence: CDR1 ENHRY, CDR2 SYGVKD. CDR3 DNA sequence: TGTGCCATCATGACAGCCTCCTACGAGCAGTACTTC. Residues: CAIMTASYEQYF.

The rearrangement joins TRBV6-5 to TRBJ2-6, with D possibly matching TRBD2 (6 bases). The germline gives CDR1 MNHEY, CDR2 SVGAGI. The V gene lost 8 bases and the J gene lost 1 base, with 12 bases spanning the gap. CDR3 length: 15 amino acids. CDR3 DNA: TGTGCCAGCCATCCGGGGACTTCTGGGGCCAACGTCCTGACTTTC. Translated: CASHPGTSGANVLTF.

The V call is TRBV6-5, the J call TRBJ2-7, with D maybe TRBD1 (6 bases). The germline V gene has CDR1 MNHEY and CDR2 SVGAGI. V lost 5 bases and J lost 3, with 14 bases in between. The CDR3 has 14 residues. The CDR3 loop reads CASSLPGEYYEQYF. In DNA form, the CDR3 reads TGTGCCAGCAGTCTGCCAGGGGAGTACTACGAGCAGTACTTC.

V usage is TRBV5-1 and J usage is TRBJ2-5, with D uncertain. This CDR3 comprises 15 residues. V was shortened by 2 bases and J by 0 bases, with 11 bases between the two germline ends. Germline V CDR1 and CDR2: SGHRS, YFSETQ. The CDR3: CASSFLSQYQETQYF. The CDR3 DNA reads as TGCGCCAGCAGCTTCCTGTCCCAGTACCAAGAGACCCAGTACTTC. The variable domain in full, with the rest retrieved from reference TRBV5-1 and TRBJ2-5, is KAGVTQTPRYLIKTRGQQVTLSCSPISGHRSVSWYQQTPGQGLQFLFEYFSETQRNKGNFPGRFSGRQFSNSRSEMNVSTLELGDSALYLCASSFLSQYQETQYFGPGTRLLVL.

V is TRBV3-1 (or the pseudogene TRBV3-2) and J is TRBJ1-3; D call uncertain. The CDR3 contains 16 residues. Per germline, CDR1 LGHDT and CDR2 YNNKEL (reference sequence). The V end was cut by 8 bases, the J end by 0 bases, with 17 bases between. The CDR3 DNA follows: TGTGCCAGCCCGCGCCTTTTAACGCGCTCTGGAAACACCATATATTTT. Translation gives CASPRLLTRSGNTIYF.

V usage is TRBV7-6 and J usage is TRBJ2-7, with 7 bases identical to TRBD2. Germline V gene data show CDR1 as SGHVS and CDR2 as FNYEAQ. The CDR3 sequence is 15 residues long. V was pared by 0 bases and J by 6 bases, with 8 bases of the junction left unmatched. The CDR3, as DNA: TGTGCCAGCAGCTTAGCAGGGTTTGGGGAGGGCGAGCAGTACTTC. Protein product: CASSLAGFGEGEQYF.

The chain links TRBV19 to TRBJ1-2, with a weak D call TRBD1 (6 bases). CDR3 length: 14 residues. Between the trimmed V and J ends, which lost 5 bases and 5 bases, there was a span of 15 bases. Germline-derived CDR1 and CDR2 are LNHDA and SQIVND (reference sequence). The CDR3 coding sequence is TGTGCCAGTAGTGCGGGGGGCGCAGTTTATGGCTACACCTTC. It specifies CASSAGGAVYGYTF. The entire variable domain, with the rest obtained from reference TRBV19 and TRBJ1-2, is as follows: DGGITQSPKYLFRKEGQNVTLSCEQNLNHDAMYWYRQDPGQGLRLIYYSQIVNDFQKGDIAEGYSVSREKKESFPLTVTSAQKNPTAFYLCASSAGGAVYGYTFGSGTRLTVV.

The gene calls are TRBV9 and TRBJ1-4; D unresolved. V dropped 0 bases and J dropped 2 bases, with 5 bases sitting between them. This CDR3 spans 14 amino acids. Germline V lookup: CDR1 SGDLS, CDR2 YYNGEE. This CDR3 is CASSVALTNEKLFF. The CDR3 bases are TGTGCCAGCAGCGTAGCACTCACTAATGAAAAACTGTTTTTT.

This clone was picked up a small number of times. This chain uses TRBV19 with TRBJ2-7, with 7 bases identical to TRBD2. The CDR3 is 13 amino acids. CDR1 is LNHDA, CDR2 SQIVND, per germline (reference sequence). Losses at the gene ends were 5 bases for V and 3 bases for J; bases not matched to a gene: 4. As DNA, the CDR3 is TGTGCCAGTAGTGGCGGGAGAGGCTACGAGCAGTACTTC. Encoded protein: CASSGGRGYEQYF.

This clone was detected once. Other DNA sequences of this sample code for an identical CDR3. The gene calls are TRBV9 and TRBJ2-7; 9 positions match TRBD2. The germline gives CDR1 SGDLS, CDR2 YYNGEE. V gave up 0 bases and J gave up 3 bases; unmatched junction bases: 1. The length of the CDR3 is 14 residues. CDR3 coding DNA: TGTGCCAGCAGCGTAGGACTAGCGGACTACGAGCAGTACTTC. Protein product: CASSVGLADYEQYF. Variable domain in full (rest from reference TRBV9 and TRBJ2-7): DSGVTQTPKHLITATGQRVTLRCSPRSGDLSVYWYQQSLDQGLQFLIQYYNGEERAKGNILERFSAQQFPDLHSELNLSSLELGDSALYFCASSVGLADYEQYFGPGTRLTVT.

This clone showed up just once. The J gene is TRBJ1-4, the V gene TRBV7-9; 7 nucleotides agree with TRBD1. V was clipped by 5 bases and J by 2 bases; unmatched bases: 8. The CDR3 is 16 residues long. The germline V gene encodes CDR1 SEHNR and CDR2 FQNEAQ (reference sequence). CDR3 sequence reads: CASSPGTATTNEKLFF. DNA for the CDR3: TGTGCCAGCAGCCCGGGGACAGCCACTACTAATGAAAAACTGTTTTTT.

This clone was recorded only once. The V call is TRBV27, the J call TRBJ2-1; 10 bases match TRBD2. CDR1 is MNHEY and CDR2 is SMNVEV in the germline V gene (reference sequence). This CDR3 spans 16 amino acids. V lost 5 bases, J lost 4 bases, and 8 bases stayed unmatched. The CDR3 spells CASSPASGRDYNEQFF. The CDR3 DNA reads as TGTGCCAGCAGTCCAGCTAGCGGGAGAGATTACAATGAGCAGTTCTTC.

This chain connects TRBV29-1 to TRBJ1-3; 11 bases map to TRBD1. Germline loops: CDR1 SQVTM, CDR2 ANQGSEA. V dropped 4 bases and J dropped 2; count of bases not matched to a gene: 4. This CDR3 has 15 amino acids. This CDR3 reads CSVGGDRGAGNTIYF. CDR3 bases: TGCAGCGTTGGTGGGGACAGGGGGGCTGGAAACACCATATATTTT.

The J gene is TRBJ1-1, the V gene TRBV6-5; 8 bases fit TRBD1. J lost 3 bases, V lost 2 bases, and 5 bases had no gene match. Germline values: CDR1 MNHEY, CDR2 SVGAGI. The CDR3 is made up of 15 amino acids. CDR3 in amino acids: CASSYQGAQYTEAFF. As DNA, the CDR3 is TGTGCCAGCAGTTACCAGGGGGCGCAGTACACTGAAGCTTTCTTT.

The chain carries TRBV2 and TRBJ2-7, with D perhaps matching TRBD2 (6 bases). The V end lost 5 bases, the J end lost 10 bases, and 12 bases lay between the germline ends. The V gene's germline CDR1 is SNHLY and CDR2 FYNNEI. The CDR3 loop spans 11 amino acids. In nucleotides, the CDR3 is TGTGCCAGCAGTATTCCCGGGACTCAGTACTTC. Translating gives CASSIPGTQYF.

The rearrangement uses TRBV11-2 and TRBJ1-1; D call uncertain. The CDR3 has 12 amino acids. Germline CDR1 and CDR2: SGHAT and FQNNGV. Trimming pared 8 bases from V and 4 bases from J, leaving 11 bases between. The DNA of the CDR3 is TGTGCCAGCCTCTTAGGAGGCACTGAAGCTTTCTTT. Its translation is CASLLGGTEAFF.

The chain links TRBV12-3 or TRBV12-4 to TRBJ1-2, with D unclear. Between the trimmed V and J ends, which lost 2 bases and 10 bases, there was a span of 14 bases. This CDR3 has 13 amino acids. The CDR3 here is CASSLRRGLDYTF. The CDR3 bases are TGTGCCAGCAGTTTACGACGCGGTCTCGACTACACCTTC.

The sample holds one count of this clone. The DNA of the CDR3 is TGTGCCAGCAATGGGCTAGCTACTGATACGCAGTATTTT. Protein product: CASNGLATDTQYF. This rearrangement joins TRBV25-1 to TRBJ2-3, with a tentative D call TRBD2 (5 bases). Per the germline V gene, CDR1 is MGHDK and CDR2 is SYGVNS. Trimming pared 7 bases from V and 6 bases from J, leaving 14 bases between. The CDR3 consists of 13 residues.

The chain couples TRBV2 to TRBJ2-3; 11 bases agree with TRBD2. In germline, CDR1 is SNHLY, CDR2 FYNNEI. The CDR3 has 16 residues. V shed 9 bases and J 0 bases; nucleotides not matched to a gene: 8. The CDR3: CASGKGLAASTDTQYF. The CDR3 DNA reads TGTGCCAGTGGAAAGGGACTAGCGGCTAGCACAGATACGCAGTATTTT.

CDR3 sequence: CASSVTAYEQYF. The CDR3, as DNA: TGCGCCAGCAGTGTCACAGCCTACGAGCAGTACTTC. The chain couples TRBV10-1 to TRBJ2-7; the D is unclear. Trimming removed 4 bases at V and 2 bases at J, with 6 bases between. Germline-derived CDR1 and CDR2 are WNHNN and SYGVQD (reference sequence). There are 12 residues in the CDR3.